This entry concerns a single T cell receptor (beta chain). Its antigen remains unknown. The data were obtained in a study of blood T cells in healthy people across ages. A J-beta primer mix and a sample-barcoded 5' primer were used in a second PCR of roughly 6 to 11 cycles. In TCRdb, the 5' RACE reads were re-called with MiXCR into one record per CDR3 protein. The table includes roughly 2 million distinct CDR3 sequences, roughly 50% detected once. Germline V gene lookup returns CDR1 MNHEY and CDR2 SVGAGI. With 0 bases removed from V and 5 bases from J, the gap between germline ends came to 13 bases. This CDR3 has 15 residues. Total RNA, at least 5.5 micrograms per sample, was extracted from PBMCs. Study-wide results and limits: Long-lived and aged donors differed, with more naive CD4+ cells and higher diversity in the long-lived. TCR beta diversity per million T cells fell roughly linearly with age.

This TCR was recovered from a woman in her thirties or forties in good health. The genes are TRBV6-5 and TRBJ2-5, with a weak D call TRBD2 (6 bases). The sequenced sample was blood. CDR3 sequence: CASSYSWTTLETQYF. CDR3 coding DNA: TGTGCCAGCAGTTACTCGTGGACTACCCTGGAGACCCAGTACTTC.